The present TCR beta chain was sequenced within a study of T cells in narcolepsy. Study outcomes and limitations: In some patient and control memory CD4+ samples, autoreactive clones were absent. Healthy controls reportedly lacked the autoreactive clonotypes serially found in patients' blood.

The data were produced by immunoSEQ multiplex PCR, yet TCRdb's version contains in-frame clones alone and is incomplete. This table holds roughly 24,000 clones, roughly four fifths found once. This clone occurred a few times. Its antigen remains unidentified. Trimming removed 2 bases from V and 2 bases from J; junction bases left unmatched: 9. Germline V gene sequence: CDR1 SGHTA, CDR2 FQGTGA. CDR3 length: 18 residues. The receptor was isolated from a human donor in good health. Sequenced material: memory (CD45RA-) CD4+ T cells from blood. The chain links TRBV7-3 to TRBJ2-1; 10 bases map to TRBD2. CDR3 residues: CASSLESAGGLPYNEQFF. The CDR3 DNA sequence: TGTGCCAGCAGCTTAGAATCAGCGGGAGGGCTACCCTACAATGAGCAGTTCTTC.